The 6 T cell receptor beta chains below all came from one sample that was sequenced in a study of blood T cell repertoires in COVID-19. Measured with immunoSEQ multiplex PCR; TCRdb has only the in-frame clones, and not every one. The sample comprises tens of thousands of clones, about nine tenths of which are singletons, and about 9% rests with the top ten. Sequenced material: peripheral blood. The receptors stem from a human donor in a cohort sampled during active COVID-19.

The chain recombines TRBV3-1 (or the pseudogene TRBV3-2) with TRBJ2-7, with a tentative D call TRBD2 (6 bases). This CDR3 has 15 amino acids. Germline lookup yields CDR1 LGHDT and CDR2 YNNKEL (reference sequence). With 3 bases removed from V and 7 bases from J, the gap between germline ends came to 19 bases. The CDR3 is CASSQTGDPKREQYF. CDR3 DNA: TGTGCCAGCAGCCAGACGGGGGACCCTAAGAGAGAGCAGTACTTC.

The count of this clone is one. The V call is TRBV6-6, the J call TRBJ1-2; 9 bases agree with TRBD1. This CDR3 contains 14 residues. Germline V gives CDR1 MNHNY, CDR2 SVGAGI (reference sequence). The V segment lost 6 bases and the J segment 3 bases; nucleotides outside the gene matches: 5. The CDR3 DNA follows: TGTGCCAGCAGCCTAACAGGGGGCGACTATGGCTACACCTTC. It yields the protein CASSLTGGDYGYTF.

V and J are TRBV7-3 and TRBJ2-1; D gene ambiguous. The ends were cut back, 5 bases at V and 3 bases at J, with 8 bases in the middle. Looked up from germline, CDR1 is SGHTA and CDR2 is FQGTGA. The CDR3 runs to 13 residues. Here the CDR3 reads CASSRDIYNEQFF. The CDR3 DNA follows: TGTGCCAGCAGCCGCGACATCTACAATGAGCAGTTCTTC.

V usage is TRBV5-4 and J usage is TRBJ2-2; 10 bases line up with TRBD2. V shed 0 bases, J shed 4 bases, and the junction held 6 bases outside the gene matches. Germline values: CDR1 SGHNT, CDR2 YYREEE (reference sequence). CDR3 size: 17 residues. The CDR3 bases are TGTGCCAGCAGCTTGGAAGGCGGACTAGCGGCCACCGGGGAGCTGTTTTTT. The encoded protein is CASSLEGGLAATGELFF.

The chain combines TRBV28 with TRBJ2-7, with 12 bases matching TRBD2. CDR3 length: 14 amino acids. The V gene end was trimmed by 6 bases and the J gene end by 7 bases; junction bases not matched to a gene: 7. CDR1 and CDR2 (germline): MDHEN, SYDVKM. CDR3 nucleotide sequence: TGTGCCAGCAGACCGACTAGCGGGAGATATGAGCAGTACTTC. Translating it yields CASRPTSGRYEQYF. Using reference TRBV28 and TRBJ2-7 for the parts outside the CDR3, the full variable domain is DVKVTQSSRYLVKRTGEKVFLECVQDMDHENMFWYRQDPGLGLRLIYFSYDVKMKEKGDIPEGYSVSREKKERFSLILESASTNQTSMYLCASRPTSGRYEQYFGPGTRLTVT.

J is TRBJ2-7 and V is TRBV7-8, with TRBD2 matching 13 bases. There are 16 residues in the CDR3. V lost 1 base to trimming and J lost 3 bases; unmatched junction nucleotides: 3. Germline loops: CDR1 SGHVS, CDR2 FQNEAQ. Written as DNA, the CDR3 is TGTGCCAGCAGCTTAGGGGGACTAGCGGGACACTACGAGCAGTACTTC. Translation gives CASSLGGLAGHYEQYF.